This TCR beta chain appears in the sequencing data of a study of control samples from healthy donors and cancer patients. This clone was observed a few times. Germline CDR1 SNHLY, CDR2 FYNNEI. The V end lost 6 bases, the J end lost 1 base, and 6 bases lay between the germline ends. The CDR3 spans 13 residues. Clones were read by immunoSEQ multiplex PCR, and TCRdb kept only the in-frame ones, dropping some. The sample holds 93,000 or so clones, about 89% seen once. The sample consisted of PBMCs. This rearrangement joins TRBV2 to TRBJ2-2; TRBD1 is a possible D gene (6 bases). This TCR derives from a man between 60 and 75 years old with lung cancer. The CDR3 region has the DNA TGTGCCAGCAGGACAGGGAACACCGGGGAGCTGTTTTTT. It yields the protein CASRTGNTGELFF.